The rows below give T cell receptor beta chains drawn from one sample of a study of cytomegalovirus exposure and HLA in healthy donors. Profiling relied on immunoSEQ multiplex PCR, and the TCRdb table lists in-frame clones only, not all of them. The table includes roughly 120,000 clones, more than 65% detected once. Sequencing input: PBMCs. The receptors were sampled from a human donor in good health. The CDR3 runs from the conserved cysteine through the conserved F or W. A D gene is named only where the DNA matches it firmly. Only some rows state a clone size, as once, few, many or a class for expanded clones.

>.|TRBV11-3|.|TRBJ2-3
CASSLLSGEDTQYF
TGTGCCAGCAGCTTACTGTCGGGAGAGGATACGCAGTATTTT
>.|TRBV11-2|.|TRBJ2-1
CASSLNPNSYNEQFF
TGTGCCAGCAGCTTAAATCCAAACTCCTACAATGAGCAGTTCTTC
>.|TRBV28|TRBD2|TRBJ2-2
CASSLWTSGNTGELFF
TGTGCCAGCAGTTTATGGACTAGCGGGAACACCGGGGAGCTGTTTTTT
>.|TRBV5-1|TRBD2|TRBJ2-5
CASSPGIAGVSGTQYF
TGCGCCAGCAGCCCCGGGATAGCGGGAGTATCAGGGACCCAGTACTTC
>.|TRBV5-1|TRBD2|TRBJ2-1
CASNGLAGAVYNEQFF
TGCGCCAGCAACGGACTAGCGGGAGCGGTATACAATGAGCAGTTCTTC
>.|TRBV18|TRBD1|TRBJ2-1
CASSRTETGGGEQFF
TGTGCCAGCTCACGGACCGAGACAGGGGGAGGTGAGCAGTTCTTC
>.|TRBV5-1|.|TRBJ2-7
CASSLRVGGYEQYF
TGCGCCAGCAGCTTGAGAGTCGGAGGATACGAGCAGTACTTC
>.|TRBV2|.|TRBJ2-7
CASHGRPYEQYF
TGTGCCAGCCACGGGAGACCCTACGAGCAGTACTTC
>.|TRBV5-6|TRBD1|TRBJ1-3
CASSPDRGGTPGNTIYF
TGTGCCAGCAGCCCGGACAGGGGAGGAACGCCTGGAAACACCATATATTTT
>.|TRBV6-6|.|TRBJ2-7
CASSYGGGGTYEQYF
TGTGCCAGCAGTTACGGGGGCGGGGGTACCTACGAGCAGTACTTC
>.|TRBV18|.|TRBJ1-1
CASSPPNSMGPGAEAFF
TGTGCCAGCTCACCACCGAATTCCATGGGGCCGGGGGCTGAAGCTTTCTTT
>.|TRBV28|.|TRBJ2-4
CASSSLGGAKNIQYF
TGTGCCAGCAGCTCCCTGGGGGGAGCCAAAAACATTCAGTACTTC
>.|TRBV5-1|.|TRBJ2-1
CASSLLGSLGNEQFF
TGCGCCAGCAGCCTCCTGGGCTCCCTTGGCAATGAGCAGTTCTTC
>once|TRBV28|.|TRBJ2-7
CASSWGLGLEQYF
TGTGCCAGCAGTTGGGGCCTGGGCCTCGAGCAGTACTTC
>.|TRBV7-3|TRBD2|TRBJ2-2
CASSQWASGTGELFF
TGTGCCAGCAGCCAGTGGGCTAGCGGGACCGGGGAGCTGTTTTTT
>.|TRBV19|TRBD2|TRBJ2-7
CASSLQLAGAYEQYF
TGTGCCAGTAGCCTCCAACTAGCGGGAGCCTACGAGCAGTACTTC
>.|TRBV19|.|TRBJ1-5
CATRDSDQPQHF
TGTGCCACCCGGGACTCCGATCAGCCCCAGCATTTT
>.|TRBV11-2|TRBD2|TRBJ2-1
CASSLVAGGMNEQFF
TGTGCCAGCAGCTTAGTTGCGGGAGGAATGAATGAGCAGTTCTTC
>.|TRBV15|TRBD1|TRBJ2-3
CATSRGQGNIDTQYF
TGTGCCACCAGCAGGGGACAGGGGAATATTGATACGCAGTATTTT
>.|TRBV5-6|.|TRBJ1-2
CASSLAGGVGYTF
TGTGCCAGCAGCTTGGCGGGGGGAGTAGGCTACACCTTC